What follows are 9 T cell receptor beta chains derived from one specimen sequenced in a study of cytomegalovirus exposure and HLA in healthy donors. 60 Vbeta and 13 Jbeta primers were used in PCR. The data were produced by immunoSEQ multiplex PCR, yet TCRdb's version contains in-frame clones alone and is incomplete. The table includes around 100,000 clones, roughly three quarters detected once. Sample: PBMCs. All receptors derive from a man aged 50-59 years in good health and CMV-seropositive.

The chain combines TRBV5-4 with TRBJ2-1; D gene uncertain. This CDR3 region has 15 residues. CDR1 and CDR2 (germline): SGHNT, YYREEE (reference sequence). The V gene lost 5 bases and the J gene lost 2 bases, with 14 bases spanning the gap. The CDR3 nucleotides read TGTGCCAGCAGGGTAGACCAGCGACCCTACAATGAGCAGTTCTTC. Amino acid sequence: CASRVDQRPYNEQFF.

This sequence joins TRBV27 and TRBJ2-4; a weak D match, TRBD1 (7 bases). V lost 8 bases, J lost 3 bases, and 14 bases lay in between. The CDR3 runs 14 residues. Germline assignment: CDR1 MNHEY and CDR2 SMNVEV (reference sequence). The CDR3 DNA sequence: TGTGCCAGCCGCGCAGGGGGGAACAAAAACATTCAGTACTTC. It translates to CASRAGGNKNIQYF.

The V call is TRBV29-1, the J call TRBJ2-7; 9 bases are a match to TRBD1. The V and J ends lost 3 bases and 7 bases, in that order; junction bases with no gene match: 7. The germline CDR1 and CDR2 sequences are SQVTM and ANQGSEA. The CDR3 consists of 13 residues. This CDR3 is CSVEGDRAGEQYF. The CDR3 coding sequence is TGCAGCGTTGAGGGGGACAGGGCGGGTGAGCAGTACTTC.

This chain links TRBV9 with TRBJ2-2; 9 bases map to TRBD1. The CDR3 is 16 amino acids. Germline V gene lookup returns CDR1 SGDLS and CDR2 YYNGEE. V lost 4 bases and J lost 5; bases outside the gene matches: 9. The CDR3 region is CASSTPGTGRTGELFF. CDR3 sequence (DNA): TGTGCCAGCAGCACCCCCGGGACAGGGCGGACCGGGGAGCTGTTTTTT.

This clone was observed a few times. V and J are TRBV5-1 and TRBJ1-5; 7 positions match TRBD1. This CDR3 has 15 residues. CDR1 SGHRS and CDR2 YFSETQ come from the germline V gene. V gave up 5 bases and J gave up 1 base; unmatched junction bases: 6. The CDR3 DNA is TGCGCCAGCAGGGAGGGGGCCACCAGCAATCAGCCCCAGCATTTT. It yields the protein CASREGATSNQPQHF.

V and J are TRBV27 and TRBJ2-1; no reliable D call. Germline CDR1 MNHEY, CDR2 SMNVEV (reference sequence). Trimming took off 4 bases at V and 1 base at J, with 8 bases between the two ends. The CDR3 length is 14 residues. The CDR3 here is CASSSPGSYNEQFF. CDR3 DNA: TGTGCCAGCAGTTCCCCGGGTTCCTACAATGAGCAGTTCTTC.

The DNA of the CDR3 is TGTGCCAGCAGTTTAAGCTTGCACTCTGGAAACACCATATATTTT. Its protein is CASSLSLHSGNTIYF. The V call is TRBV27, the J call TRBJ1-3; no reliable D call. The CDR3 sequence is 15 residues long. V was trimmed by 2 bases and J by 0 bases, leaving 8 bases between them. Per the germline V gene, CDR1 is MNHEY and CDR2 is SMNVEV (reference sequence).

The V gene is TRBV6-1, the J gene TRBJ2-5; 7 bases align to TRBD2. The end of the DNA is better explained by TRBJ2-7, so the J call may be wrong. The CDR3 loop spans 15 amino acids. Per germline, CDR1 MNHNS and CDR2 SASEGT. The DNA for the CDR3 is TGTGCCAGCAGGCCCATAGCGGGCGGTTCCTACGAGCAGTACTTC. Encoded protein: CASRPIAGGSYEQYF.

The chain joins TRBV7-8 to TRBJ1-5; maybe TRBD1 (6 bases). The CDR3 length is 17 residues. V lost 5 bases and J 3 bases, leaving 20 bases between the germline ends. From germline, CDR1 is SGHVS and CDR2 FQNEAQ. The CDR3 nucleotides read TGTGCCAGCAGCCCGAAGGGGGGGGCGAGGAACAATCAGCCCCAGCATTTT. This sequence encodes CASSPKGGARNNQPQHF. Filled out from reference TRBV7-8 and TRBJ1-5, the complete variable domain reads GAGVSQSPRYKVAKRGQDVALRCDPISGHVSLFWYQQALGQGPEFLTYFQNEAQLDKSGLPSDRFFAERPEGSVSTLKIQRTQQEDSAVYLCASSPKGGARNNQPQHFGDGTRLSIL.